Presented here are 25 T cell receptor beta chains from one specimen sequenced in a study of STAT5B mutations in CD4+ large granular lymphocyte leukemia. The repertoire was sequenced with immunoSEQ multiplex PCR; TCRdb's copy has only in-frame clones and lacks some. The table lists about 35,000 clones, roughly 79% of them singletons, with 4% to 4.5% in the top ten. The sequenced material came from CD4+ T cells from blood buffy coats. The receptors here all came from a human donor in good health.

The chain couples TRBV15 to TRBJ1-2; a possible D gene is TRBD1 (5 bases). V was trimmed by 0 bases and J by 2 bases, leaving 16 bases between them. This CDR3 has 17 amino acids. CDR1 is LNHNV and CDR2 is YYDKDF in the germline V gene (reference sequence). The CDR3 bases are TGTGCCACCAGCAGAGACATACAGGAGGGGCGAAACTATGGCTACACCTTC. Protein sequence: CATSRDIQEGRNYGYTF.

This chain links TRBV7-8 with TRBJ2-5; unclear D gene. The J call is in doubt because the DNA end fits TRBJ2-7 better. CDR3 length equals 13 residues. Germline V lookup: CDR1 SGHVS, CDR2 FQNEAQ. CDR3 sequence (DNA): TGTGCCAGCAGCTTAGCCCGATCCTACGAGCAGTACTTC. Translated: CASSLARSYEQYF.

The V call is TRBV28, the J call TRBJ2-3; TRBD2 agrees at 8 bases. CDR3 length: 16 residues. Germline V CDR1 and CDR2: MDHEN, SYDVKM. With V trimmed by 3 bases and J by 5 bases, 10 bases remained unmatched. Here the CDR3 reads CASSLLPGGSGDTQYF. The DNA of the CDR3 is TGTGCCAGCAGTTTGCTACCGGGAGGGTCAGGAGATACGCAGTATTTT.

This clone was counted between two and nine times. CDR3 protein: CASSYSYNQPQHF. In nucleotides, the CDR3 is TGTGCCAGCAGTTACTCCTACAATCAGCCCCAGCATTTT. This rearrangement joins TRBV6-5 to TRBJ1-5; no firm D call. The CDR3 length is 13 residues. V was shortened by 0 bases and J by 3 bases, with 3 bases between the two germline ends. Germline CDR1 reads MNHEY; CDR2 reads SVGAGI.

This chain links TRBV6-6 with TRBJ2-5; D unclear. This CDR3 is built from 16 residues. In germline, CDR1 is MNHNY, CDR2 SVGAGI (reference sequence). V was cut by 4 bases and J by 5 bases, with 20 bases left in between. Here the CDR3 reads CASSSYQTGSGETQYF. The CDR3 coding sequence is TGTGCCAGCAGTTCGTACCAGACGGGCTCCGGGGAGACCCAGTACTTC.

CDR3 nucleotides: TGTGCCAGCAGCTTAGCGTTGCGGTCGTACGAGCAGTACTTC. Translation: CASSLALRSYEQYF. V is TRBV7-2 and J is TRBJ2-7; D gene ambiguous. Germline V gene data show CDR1 as SGHTA and CDR2 as FQGNSA. Trimming took 0 bases from V and 4 from J, leaving 10 bases between them. The CDR3 contains 14 residues.

The V call is TRBV5-3, the J call TRBJ1-1, with TRBD1 identical over 10 bases. TRBV5-3 has ORF status, its function being uncertain. Trimming removed 4 bases from V and 3 bases from J; junction bases left unmatched: 15. The CDR3 is 18 residues long. The CDR3 DNA reads as TGTGCCAGAAGCACCTCTGACAGGGGGCATATTTGCGACACTGAAGCTTTCTTT. Protein product: CARSTSDRGHICDTEAFF.

This sequence joins TRBV5-1 and TRBJ2-5, with D possibly matching TRBD2 (5 bases). The length of the CDR3 is 15 residues. Germline values: CDR1 SGHRS, CDR2 YFSETQ. V shed 4 bases and J shed 1 base, with 14 bases lying between them. The CDR3 protein is CASSRWISVQETQYF. The DNA of the CDR3 is TGCGCCAGCAGCCGATGGATTAGCGTCCAAGAGACCCAGTACTTC.

The chain is built from TRBV11-2 and TRBJ2-5; 7 bases agree with TRBD1. Trimming removed 5 bases from V and 4 bases from J; junction bases left unmatched: 7. The length of the CDR3 is 14 residues. Germline V gene sequence: CDR1 SGHAT, CDR2 FQNNGV. Here the CDR3 reads CASSRDRTSETQYF. The CDR3 nucleotides are TGTGCCAGCAGCCGGGACAGAACTTCAGAGACCCAGTACTTC.

The chain links TRBV7-2 to TRBJ2-2, with D possibly matching TRBD2 (6 bases). The CDR3 spans 15 residues. V was clipped by 3 bases and J by 4 bases, with 12 bases between them. Germline V lookup: CDR1 SGHTA, CDR2 FQGNSA. CDR3 nucleotides: TGTGCCAGCAGCTTCCGCGGGGCGGGCACCGGGGAGCTGTTTTTT. Translated, it gives CASSFRGAGTGELFF.

The CDR3 region has the DNA TGCGCCAGCAGCTCATATGAGTGGCGGACAGGTGAAAAACTGTTTTTT. Its protein product is CASSSYEWRTGEKLFF. The J gene is TRBJ1-4, the V gene TRBV5-1, with TRBD1 matching over 7 bases. Looked up from germline, CDR1 is SGHRS and CDR2 is YFSETQ. J lost 7 bases, V lost 3 bases, and 12 bases had no gene match. The CDR3 has 16 residues.

V usage is TRBV4-3 and J usage is TRBJ2-1, with D perhaps given as TRBD1 or TRBD2 (5 bases each). Trimming removed 0 bases from V and 2 bases from J, with 14 bases in between. This CDR3 comprises 17 residues. The germline gives CDR1 LGHNA, CDR2 YSLEER. DNA of the CDR3: TGCGCCAGCAGCCAAGATAGTGGGGGAGTCCCCTACAATGAGCAGTTCTTC. The encoded protein is CASSQDSGGVPYNEQFF.

This clone was counted between two and nine times. This chain connects TRBV7-3 to TRBJ1-1, with D possibly matching TRBD1 (5 bases). Trimming left V 5 bases short and J 3 bases short, with 10 bases between. CDR3 length: 13 amino acids. Looked up from germline, CDR1 is SGHTA and CDR2 is FQGTGA. The CDR3 DNA sequence: TGTGCCAGCAGCGCCCGGGGGGACACTGAAGCTTTCTTT. This translates into CASSARGDTEAFF.

This sequence joins TRBV5-4 and TRBJ1-1, with D perhaps matching TRBD1 (6 bases). The CDR3 is made up of 15 amino acids. V was clipped by 0 bases and J by 5 bases, with 14 bases between them. The V gene's germline CDR1 is SGHNT and CDR2 YYREEE (reference sequence). The CDR3 region is CASSLEPGATTEAFF. CDR3 bases: TGTGCCAGCAGCTTGGAACCGGGGGCCACTACTGAAGCTTTCTTT.

The CDR3, as DNA: TGTGCCAGCAGGACCGGACGTAGCACAGATACGCAGTATTTT. It encodes CASRTGRSTDTQYF. The gene calls are TRBV9 and TRBJ2-3; D ambiguous. The CDR3 length is 14 residues. Germline V CDR1 and CDR2: SGDLS, YYNGEE. Trimming cost V 5 bases and J 0 bases, with 10 bases left between them.

The J gene is TRBJ2-3, the V gene TRBV4-1; D might be TRBD2 (6 bases). Trimming shortened V by 4 bases and J by 1 base, and 15 bases separated the two germline ends. The germline V gene encodes CDR1 MGHRA and CDR2 YSYEKL. The CDR3 is 16 amino acids. CDR3 region: CASSLTRIAGTDTQYF. CDR3 DNA sequence: TGCGCCAGCAGCCTAACGCGGATAGCGGGCACAGATACGCAGTATTTT.

The J gene is TRBJ2-7, the V gene TRBV5-5; 13 bases map to TRBD2. V trimming: 4 bases; J trimming: 0 bases; junction bases outside the gene matches: 7. The CDR3 contains 17 residues. Germline-derived CDR1 and CDR2 are SGHKS and YYEKEE (reference sequence). The CDR3 region has the DNA TGTGCCAGCAGCGAAGGGACTAGCGGGATTCTCTCCTACGAGCAGTACTTC. It is translated as CASSEGTSGILSYEQYF.

The CDR3 region is CASSSEGGGAQPQHF. The CDR3 DNA is TGTGCCAGCAGCTCTGAGGGCGGGGGCGCTCAGCCCCAGCATTTT. J is TRBJ1-5 and V is TRBV7-9; possible D gene TRBD1, 6 bases. The CDR3 covers 15 residues. The V gene's germline CDR1 is SEHNR and CDR2 FQNEAQ (reference sequence). V gave up 4 bases and J gave up 6 bases, with 16 bases separating them.

The chain joins TRBV28 to TRBJ1-2, with D possibly matching TRBD1 (6 bases). Germline V gene data show CDR1 as MDHEN and CDR2 as SYDVKM. CDR3 length: 14 residues. The ends were cut back, 3 bases at V and 5 bases at J, with 13 bases in the middle. CDR3: CASSFFPDSYGYTF. Written as DNA, the CDR3 is TGTGCCAGCAGTTTTTTTCCGGACAGTTATGGCTACACCTTC.

The chain carries TRBV7-8 and TRBJ1-2; 9 positions agree with TRBD1. The CDR3 has 17 amino acids. Looked up from germline, CDR1 is SGHVS and CDR2 is FQNEAQ. The V segment lost 1 base and the J segment 2 bases; nucleotides outside the gene matches: 8. This chain's CDR3 is CASSLERDREGNYGYTF. The CDR3 bases are TGTGCCAGCAGCTTAGAACGGGACAGGGAAGGAAACTATGGCTACACCTTC.

The chain joins TRBV15 to TRBJ2-2, with TRBD2 matching 7 bases. This CDR3 has 16 residues. Germline V gene data show CDR1 as LNHNV and CDR2 as YYDKDF (reference sequence). Trimming at V came to 0 bases and at J to 4 bases, leaving 5 bases not matched to a gene. The chain's CDR3 is CATSRDTGRLTGELFF. The CDR3 nucleotides read TGTGCCACCAGCAGAGATACCGGGAGGCTCACCGGGGAGCTGTTTTTT.

The chain links TRBV5-1 to TRBJ2-1; TRBD1 matches 10 bases. The ends lost 2 bases at V and 4 bases at J; junction bases unmatched: 3. The CDR3 is made up of 15 amino acids. The germline V gene has CDR1 SGHRS and CDR2 YFSETQ. The DNA of the CDR3 is TGCGCCAGCAGCTTCGGACAGGGGGGATACAATGAGCAGTTCTTC. Its translation: CASSFGQGGYNEQFF.

The chain has TRBV6-5 and TRBJ2-7, with D possibly matching TRBD2 (5 bases). This CDR3 region has 13 residues. The V gene's germline CDR1 is MNHEY and CDR2 SVGAGI. V shed 8 bases and J shed 0 bases, with 11 bases lying between them. CDR3 amino acids: CASGRLASYEQYF. The CDR3 DNA reads TGTGCCAGCGGGAGACTGGCCTCCTACGAGCAGTACTTC.

The genes are TRBV9 and TRBJ2-5, with 10 bases lining up with TRBD2. Looked up from germline, CDR1 is SGDLS and CDR2 is YYNGEE. CDR3 length: 15 amino acids. V lost 2 bases and J lost 5; bases outside the gene matches: 6. The CDR3 spells CASSVLAGEGETQYF. The CDR3 region has the DNA TGTGCCAGCAGCGTGCTAGCGGGAGAGGGGGAGACCCAGTACTTC.

The J gene is TRBJ1-1, the V gene TRBV10-2, with D unclear. V lost 7 bases and J lost 4, with 10 bases in between. Germline values: CDR1 WSHSY, CDR2 SAAADI. The CDR3 is 12 amino acids. Written as DNA, the CDR3 is TGCGCCAGCACCCCGTACCGCACTGAAGCTTTCTTT. As protein: CASTPYRTEAFF.